Presented here are 27 T cell receptor beta chains from one specimen sequenced in a study of T cells after yellow fever vaccination (dated by TCRdb to between 2017 and 2020). The library came from 5' RACE. The run used an Illumina NovaSeq 6000. TCRdb passed the public sequencing reads through fastp at Q25 and MiXCR, retaining productive beta sequences. Rows are unified per CDR3 protein, each entry keeping the most common DNA and genes. The sample table contains under 350,000 distinct CDR3 sequences; only one count was recorded for roughly 4.3% of them. The ten biggest clones cover 20% to 25% of the sample. The sample's treatment or condition label, decoded: live attenuated yellow fever vaccine strain. Sequenced material: PBMCs, taken 5 days after the yellow fever booster vaccination. Receptors originate from a man aged 18 to 30 who received the YFV17D yellow fever vaccine.

The rearrangement links TRBV6-1 to TRBJ1-2; 7 bases align to TRBD1. Germline V gene data show CDR1 as MNHNS and CDR2 as SASEGT. The V segment lost 2 bases and the J segment 2 bases; nucleotides outside the gene matches: 8. This CDR3 is 16 amino acids long. As DNA, the CDR3 is TGTGCCAGCAGTGAACCCCCCGGGACAGCGAACTATGGCTACACCTTC. Amino acid sequence: CASSEPPGTANYGYTF.

This clonotype was counted between two and nine times. The chain joins TRBV20-1 to TRBJ2-1; 8 bases map to TRBD2. V dropped 0 bases and J dropped 3; count of bases not matched to a gene: 4. CDR3 length: 15 residues. The germline V gene has CDR1 DFQATT and CDR2 SNEGSKA (reference sequence). The CDR3 is CSARDFTSGYNEQFF. The CDR3, as DNA: TGCAGTGCTAGAGATTTCACTAGCGGCTACAATGAGCAGTTCTTC.

This clonotype was recorded a few times. V usage is TRBV10-3 and J usage is TRBJ2-3, with TRBD2 matching 9 bases. The CDR3 length is 15 residues. Looked up from germline, CDR1 is ENHRY and CDR2 is SYGVKD. The J segment lost 2 bases and the V segment lost 8 bases, leaving 8 bases of the junction unmatched. The CDR3 loop reads CAIEGSGGLTDTQYF. The CDR3 DNA sequence: TGTGCCATCGAAGGTAGCGGGGGTCTCACAGATACGCAGTATTTT.

The V call is TRBV29-1, the J call TRBJ1-2; D call uncertain. This CDR3 comprises 12 residues. V lost 4 bases and J 6 bases, leaving 12 bases between the germline ends. Germline CDR1 is SQVTM and CDR2 is ANQGSEA. The CDR3 coding sequence is TGCAGCGTTGTCCGGGAGTACAATGGCTACACCTTC. It codes for CSVVREYNGYTF.

The chain recombines TRBV5-1 with TRBJ1-4, with 10 nucleotides matching TRBD1. Germline loops: CDR1 SGHRS, CDR2 YFSETQ. V trimming: 2 bases; J trimming: 4 bases; junction bases outside the gene matches: 2. CDR3 length: 15 amino acids. The CDR3 nucleotides are TGCGCCAGCAGCTTCGGGACAGGGGTTAATGAAAAACTGTTTTTT. Its protein is CASSFGTGVNEKLFF.

The gene calls are TRBV7-2 and TRBJ1-2; D gene unclear. CDR3 length equals 13 residues. Germline V gene sequence: CDR1 SGHTA, CDR2 FQGNSA. V dropped 1 base and J dropped 5 bases, with 8 bases sitting between them. CDR3 bases: TGTGCCAGCAGCTTAGAGACACATTATGGCTACACCTTC. Translation gives CASSLETHYGYTF.

This clonotype appeared many times. The V gene is TRBV7-9, the J gene TRBJ2-2; D tentatively fits TRBD1 or TRBD2 (6 bases each). Germline loops: CDR1 SEHNR, CDR2 FQNEAQ (reference sequence). The CDR3 spans 14 residues. V lost 2 bases and J 5 bases, leaving 9 bases between the germline ends. CDR3 sequence reads: CASSLPGATGELFF. The CDR3 coding sequence is TGTGCCAGCAGCTTACCGGGGGCAACCGGGGAGCTGTTTTTT.

This chain uses TRBV9 with TRBJ1-3; D is unresolved. The germline gives CDR1 SGDLS, CDR2 YYNGEE. The V end was cut by 4 bases, the J end by 0 bases, with 11 bases between. The CDR3 runs 15 residues. CDR3 loop: CASSPWQASGNTIYF. The CDR3 region has the DNA TGTGCCAGCAGCCCGTGGCAAGCCTCTGGAAACACCATATATTTT.

At least ten counts were recorded for this clonotype. V usage is TRBV6-6 and J usage is TRBJ2-5; possibly TRBD1 for D (6 bases). Trimming stripped 7 bases from V and 5 bases from J, with 8 bases between. The CDR3 is 11 amino acids. Germline CDR1 and CDR2: MNHNY and SVGAGI (reference sequence). CDR3 region: CASIRGETQYF. As DNA, the CDR3 is TGTGCCAGCATAAGGGGGGAGACCCAGTACTTC.

Only a few counts were recorded for this clonotype. The chain employs TRBV6-6 and TRBJ1-1; 7 nucleotides match TRBD1. This CDR3 comprises 15 residues. Germline-derived CDR1 and CDR2 are MNHNY and SVGAGI (reference sequence). Trimming cost V 0 bases and J 1 base; bases outside gene matches: 2. CDR3 sequence reads: CASSYSNRGNTEAFF. The CDR3 nucleotides are TGTGCCAGCAGTTACTCTAACAGGGGGAACACTGAAGCTTTCTTT.

This clonotype came up many times. The V and J genes are TRBV27 and TRBJ2-5; maybe TRBD1 (5 bases). Deletions cut 9 bases from V and 4 bases from J, with 6 bases between. The CDR3 runs 10 residues. Germline-derived CDR1 and CDR2 are MNHEY and SMNVEV (reference sequence). The CDR3 spells CARQGETQYF. For the CDR3, the DNA is TGTGCCAGGCAGGGAGAGACCCAGTACTTC.

This clonotype was counted only a few times. The V gene is TRBV23-1, the J gene TRBJ2-3; D assignment may be TRBD1 or TRBD2 (5 bases each). Being an ORF, TRBV23-1 has a function that is uncertain. Trimming left V 2 bases short and J 5 bases short, with 20 bases between. The CDR3 is 17 residues long. Here the CDR3 reads CASSQPRVRGVGDTQYF. The CDR3 DNA reads as TGCGCCAGCAGTCAACCCCGCGTGAGGGGCGTCGGAGATACGCAGTATTTT.

This clonotype has ten or more counts. This chain links TRBV7-2 with TRBJ1-1; a possible D gene is TRBD1 (6 bases). Trimming pared 1 base from V and 0 bases from J, leaving 12 bases between. The germline V gene encodes CDR1 SGHTA and CDR2 FQGNSA. CDR3 length: 16 amino acids. The CDR3 sequence is CASSLVVGQLNTEAFF. Here the CDR3 DNA reads TGTGCCAGCAGCTTAGTGGTTGGACAGCTGAACACTGAAGCTTTCTTT.

This clonotype has a handful of counts. The rearrangement links TRBV6-2 or TRBV6-3 to TRBJ2-2; D is ambiguous. The CDR3 runs 13 residues. The V gene lost 1 base and the J gene lost 8 bases, with 8 bases spanning the gap. CDR1 MNHEY and CDR2 SVGEGT come from the germline V gene. In nucleotides, the CDR3 is TGTGCCAGCAGTTACTGGGTCACTGGGGAGCTGTTTTTT. It specifies CASSYWVTGELFF.

This clonotype was counted between two and nine times. V and J are TRBV6-5 and TRBJ1-5; TRBD1 matches at 7 bases. The CDR3 contains 15 residues. Germline trimming cut 5 bases from V and 0 bases from J; bases unmatched to any gene: 4. Germline CDR1 is MNHEY and CDR2 is SVGAGI. DNA of the CDR3: TGTGCCAGCAGTCGGACAGGCTATAGCAATCAGCCCCAGCATTTT. This gives the protein CASSRTGYSNQPQHF.

Only a few counts were recorded for this clonotype. The V and J genes are TRBV7-3 and TRBJ2-5, with TRBD2 matching 7 bases. Per germline, CDR1 SGHTA and CDR2 FQGTGA. Losses at the gene ends were 2 bases for V and 4 bases for J; bases not matched to a gene: 4. The CDR3 is 14 amino acids. CDR3 bases: TGTGCCAGCAGCTTAGTCGGGGGGTCAGAGACCCAGTACTTC. Protein product: CASSLVGGSETQYF.

At least ten counts were recorded for this clonotype. For the CDR3, the DNA is TGTGCCAGTAGTATAGTGGCGGGGGGCCCCACAGATACGCAGTATTTT. Translating it yields CASSIVAGGPTDTQYF. The chain recombines TRBV19 with TRBJ2-3; 8 nucleotides align to TRBD2. Looked up from germline, CDR1 is LNHDA and CDR2 is SQIVND (reference sequence). This CDR3 has 16 residues. V lost 1 base, J lost 2 bases, and 5 bases stayed unmatched.

This clonotype showed up many times. The genes are TRBV24-1 and TRBJ1-1; unclear D gene. The CDR3 runs to 13 residues. Trimming removed 3 bases from V and 1 base from J, with 5 bases in between. Germline lookup yields CDR1 KGHDR and CDR2 SFDVKD. The CDR3, as DNA: TGTGCCACCAGTGATGAAGGGAACACTGAAGCTTTCTTT. Translated: CATSDEGNTEAFF.

The sample holds a few counts of this clonotype. The chain is built from TRBV20-1 and TRBJ1-1; D call uncertain. CDR1 and CDR2 from the germline V gene are DFQATT and SNEGSKA (reference sequence). The V end was cut by 6 bases, the J end by 1 base, with 9 bases between. The CDR3 extends over 12 amino acids. CDR3 protein: CSALRQNTEAFF. DNA of the CDR3: TGCAGTGCCCTGCGGCAGAACACTGAAGCTTTCTTT.

Only a few counts were recorded for this clonotype. The chain couples TRBV5-6 to TRBJ2-7, with D tentatively TRBD1 (5 bases). This CDR3 contains 13 residues. The germline V gene encodes CDR1 SGHDT and CDR2 YYEEEE. With 3 bases removed from V and 5 bases from J, the gap between germline ends came to 12 bases. This chain's CDR3 is CASSSTWGDEQYV. As DNA, the CDR3 is TGTGCCAGCAGCTCTACTTGGGGCGACGAGCAGTACGTC.

The table lists this clonotype with many counts. The V and J genes are TRBV12-3 or TRBV12-4 and TRBJ1-5, with no clear D. The CDR3 contains 13 residues. Trimming removed 0 bases from V and 4 bases from J, with 4 bases in between. CDR3 DNA: TGTGCCAGCAGTTTAGCAGAGAATCAGCCCCAGCATTTT. Translating gives CASSLAENQPQHF.

The chain carries TRBV7-9 and TRBJ2-7; TRBD1 is a possible D gene (5 bases). V shed 7 bases and J shed 3 bases, with 16 bases lying between them. The CDR3 contains 14 residues. Germline V gene lookup returns CDR1 SEHNR and CDR2 FQNEAQ (reference sequence). CDR3 in amino acids: CASTSPTELYEQYF. The CDR3 DNA sequence: TGTGCCAGCACCTCTCCGACAGAACTCTACGAGCAGTACTTC. Full variable domain (missing parts from reference TRBV7-9 and TRBJ2-7): DTGVSQNPRHKITKRGQNVTFRCDPISEHNRLYWYRQTLGQGPEFLTYFQNEAQLEKSRLLSDRFSAERPKGSFSTLEIQRTEQGDSAMYLCASTSPTELYEQYFGPGTRLTVT.

This chain uses TRBV7-2 with TRBJ2-3; perhaps D is TRBD1 or TRBD2 (5 bases each). Trimming removed 6 bases at V and 0 bases at J, with 16 bases between. The V gene's germline CDR1 is SGHTA and CDR2 FQGNSA. The CDR3 is 16 amino acids. Here the CDR3 DNA reads TGTGCCAGCAGGGCCAGTGGGACGACTAGCACAGATACGCAGTATTTT. Its translation: CASRASGTTSTDTQYF.

This clonotype was counted a few times. The rearrangement uses TRBV7-2 and TRBJ2-2, with a weak D call TRBD2 (5 bases). From germline, CDR1 is SGHTA and CDR2 FQGNSA. The V end was cut by 8 bases, the J end by 2 bases, with 12 bases between. CDR3 size: 14 residues. The CDR3 DNA follows: TGTGCCAGCCGCAGACGGGGAAACACCGGGGAGCTGTTTTTT. Encoded protein: CASRRRGNTGELFF.

The chain carries TRBV7-2 and TRBJ1-5, with 7 bases identical to TRBD1. V trimming: 4 bases; J trimming: 4 bases; junction bases outside the gene matches: 4. Germline CDR1 and CDR2: SGHTA and FQGNSA. The CDR3 consists of 14 residues. DNA of the CDR3: TGTGCCAGCAGCTCTAGACAGGGTAATCAGCCCCAGCATTTT. Its protein product is CASSSRQGNQPQHF. The full variable domain, in which reference TRBV7-2 and TRBJ1-5 provide the parts outside the CDR3, is GAGVSQSPSNKVTEKGKDVELRCDPISGHTALYWYRQSLGQGLEFLIYFQGNSAPDKSGLPSDRFSAERTGGSVSTLTIQRTQQEDSAVYLCASSSRQGNQPQHFGDGTRLSIL.

This clonotype occurred a few times. The chain employs TRBV6-5 and TRBJ1-6, with 10 nucleotides matching TRBD1. V was pared by 6 bases and J by 6 bases, with 8 bases of the junction left unmatched. CDR1 is MNHEY and CDR2 is SVGAGI in the germline V gene. The CDR3 runs 16 residues. CDR3 in amino acids: CASSPDRGRSNSPLHF. CDR3 nucleotide sequence: TGTGCCAGCAGCCCTGACAGGGGGCGAAGTAATTCACCCCTCCACTTT.

The rearrangement uses TRBV11-2 and TRBJ2-2, with 7 nucleotides matching TRBD1. Per germline, CDR1 SGHAT and CDR2 FQNNGV. V was pared by 0 bases and J by 7 bases, with 5 bases of the junction left unmatched. This CDR3 region has 15 residues. The CDR3 region is CASSLEGGEVGELFF. The CDR3 DNA follows: TGTGCCAGCAGCTTAGAAGGGGGCGAGGTCGGGGAGCTGTTTTTT. Full variable domain (missing parts from reference TRBV11-2 and TRBJ2-2): EAGVAQSPRYKIIEKRQSVAFWCNPISGHATLYWYQQILGQGPKLLIQFQNNGVVDDSQLPKDRFSAERLKGVDSTLKIQPAKLEDSAVYLCASSLEGGEVGELFFGEGSRLTVL.